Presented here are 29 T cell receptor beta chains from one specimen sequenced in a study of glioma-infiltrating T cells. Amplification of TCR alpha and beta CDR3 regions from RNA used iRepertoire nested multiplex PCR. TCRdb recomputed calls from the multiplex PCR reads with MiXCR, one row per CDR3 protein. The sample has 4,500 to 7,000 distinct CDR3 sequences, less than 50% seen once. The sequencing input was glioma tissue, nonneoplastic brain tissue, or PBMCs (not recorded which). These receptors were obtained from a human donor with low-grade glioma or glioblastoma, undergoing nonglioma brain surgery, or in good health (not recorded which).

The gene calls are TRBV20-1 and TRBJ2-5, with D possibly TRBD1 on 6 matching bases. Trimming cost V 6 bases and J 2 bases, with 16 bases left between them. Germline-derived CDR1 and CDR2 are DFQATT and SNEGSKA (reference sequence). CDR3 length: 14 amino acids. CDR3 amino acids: CSARPRTVQETQYF. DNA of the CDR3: TGCAGTGCGAGACCTCGGACAGTACAAGAGACCCAGTACTTC.

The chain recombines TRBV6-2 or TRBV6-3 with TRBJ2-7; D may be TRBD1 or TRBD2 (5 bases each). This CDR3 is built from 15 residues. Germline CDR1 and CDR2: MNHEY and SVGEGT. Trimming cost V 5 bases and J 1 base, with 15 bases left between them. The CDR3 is CASSPLPGRSYEQYF. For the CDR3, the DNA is TGTGCCAGCAGTCCACTCCCGGGACGGTCCTACGAGCAGTACTTC.

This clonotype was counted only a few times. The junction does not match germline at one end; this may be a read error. For the CDR3, the DNA is TGTGCCGGCAGCCAAACTAGACCCGCGAACACCGGGGAGCTGTTTTTT. It specifies CAGSQTRPANTGELFF. This chain joins TRBV7-9 and TRBJ2-2, with D possibly TRBD2 on 5 matching bases. The V gene's germline CDR1 is SEHNR and CDR2 FQNEAQ (reference sequence). This CDR3 contains 16 residues.

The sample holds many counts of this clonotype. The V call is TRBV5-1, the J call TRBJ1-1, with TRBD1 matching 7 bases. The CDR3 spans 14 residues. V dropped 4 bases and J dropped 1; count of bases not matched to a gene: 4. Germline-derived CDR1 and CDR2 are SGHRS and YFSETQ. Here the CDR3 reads CASSTSGGNTEAFF. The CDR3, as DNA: TGCGCCAGCAGCACCTCAGGGGGGAACACTGAAGCTTTCTTT.

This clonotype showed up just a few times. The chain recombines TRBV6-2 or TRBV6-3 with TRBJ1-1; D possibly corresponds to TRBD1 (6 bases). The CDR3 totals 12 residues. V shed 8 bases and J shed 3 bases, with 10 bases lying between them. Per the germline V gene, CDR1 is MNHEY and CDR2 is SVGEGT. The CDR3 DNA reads TGTGCCAGCGCACAGGGATACACTGAAGCTTTCTTT. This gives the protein CASAQGYTEAFF.

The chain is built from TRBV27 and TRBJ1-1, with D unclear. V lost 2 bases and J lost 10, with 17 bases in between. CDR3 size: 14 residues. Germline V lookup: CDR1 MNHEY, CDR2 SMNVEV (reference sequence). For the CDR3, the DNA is TGTGCCAGCAGTTTAGCACCGCGCTCGACCAGAGCTTTCTTT. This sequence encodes CASSLAPRSTRAFF.

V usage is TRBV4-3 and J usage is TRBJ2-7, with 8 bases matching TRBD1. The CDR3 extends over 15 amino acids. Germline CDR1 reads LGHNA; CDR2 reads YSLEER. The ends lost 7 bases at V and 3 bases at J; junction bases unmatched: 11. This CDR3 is CASTPNQGASYEQYF. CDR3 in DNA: TGCGCCAGCACCCCAAATCAGGGGGCGAGCTACGAGCAGTACTTC.

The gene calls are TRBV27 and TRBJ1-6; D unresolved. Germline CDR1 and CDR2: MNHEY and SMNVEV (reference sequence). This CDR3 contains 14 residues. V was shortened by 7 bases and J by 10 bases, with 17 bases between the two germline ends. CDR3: CASTATGLGSPLHF. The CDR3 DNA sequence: TGTGCCAGCACCGCTACCGGGTTAGGGTCACCCCTCCACTTT.

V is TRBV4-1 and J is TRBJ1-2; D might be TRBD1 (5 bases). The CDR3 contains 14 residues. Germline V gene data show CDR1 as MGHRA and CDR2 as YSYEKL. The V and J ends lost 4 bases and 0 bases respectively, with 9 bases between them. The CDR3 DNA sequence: TGCGCCAGCAGCCCGGGACTTACTAACTATGGCTACACCTTC. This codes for CASSPGLTNYGYTF.

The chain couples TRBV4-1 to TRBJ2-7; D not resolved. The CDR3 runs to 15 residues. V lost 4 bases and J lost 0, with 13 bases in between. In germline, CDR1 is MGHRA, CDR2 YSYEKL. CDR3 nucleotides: TGCGCCAGCAGCCCTGACGCACTGAGCTCCTACGAGCAGTACTTC. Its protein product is CASSPDALSSYEQYF.

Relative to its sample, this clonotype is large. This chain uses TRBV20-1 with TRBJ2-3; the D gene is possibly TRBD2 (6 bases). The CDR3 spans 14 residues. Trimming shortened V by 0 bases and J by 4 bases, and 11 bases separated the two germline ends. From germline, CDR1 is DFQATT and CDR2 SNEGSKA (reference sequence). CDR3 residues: CSARDPTRSDTQYF. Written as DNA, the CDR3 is TGCAGTGCTAGAGATCCGACTAGATCAGATACGCAGTATTTT.

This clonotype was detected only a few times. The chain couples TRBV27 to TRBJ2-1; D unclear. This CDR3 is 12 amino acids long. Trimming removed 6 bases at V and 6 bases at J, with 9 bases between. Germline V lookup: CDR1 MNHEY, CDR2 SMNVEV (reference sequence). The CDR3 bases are TGTGCCAGCAGGCCTCAGAGCAATGAGCAGTTCTTC. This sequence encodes CASRPQSNEQFF.

The CDR3 protein is CVSSLQGGDTEAFF. The CDR3 DNA reads as TGTGTTAGCAGTCTACAGGGGGGGGACACTGAAGCTTTCTTT. The rearrangement uses TRBV6-2 or TRBV6-3 and TRBJ1-1; 8 positions match TRBD1. CDR3 size: 14 residues. Germline assignment: CDR1 MNHEY and CDR2 SVGEGT.

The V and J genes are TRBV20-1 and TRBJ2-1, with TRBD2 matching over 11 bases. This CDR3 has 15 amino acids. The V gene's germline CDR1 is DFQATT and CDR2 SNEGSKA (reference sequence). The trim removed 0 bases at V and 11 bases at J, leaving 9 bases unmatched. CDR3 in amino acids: CSARDIGTSGLQQFF. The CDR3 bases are TGCAGTGCTAGAGATATTGGGACTAGCGGACTTCAGCAGTTCTTC.

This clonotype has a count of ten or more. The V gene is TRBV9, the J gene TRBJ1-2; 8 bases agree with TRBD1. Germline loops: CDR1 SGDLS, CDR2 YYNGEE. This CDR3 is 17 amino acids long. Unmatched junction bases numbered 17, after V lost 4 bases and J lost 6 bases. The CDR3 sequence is CASSPYAAGGGGHGYTF. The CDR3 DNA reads TGTGCCAGCAGCCCCTACGCAGCAGGGGGCGGTGGTCATGGCTACACCTTC.

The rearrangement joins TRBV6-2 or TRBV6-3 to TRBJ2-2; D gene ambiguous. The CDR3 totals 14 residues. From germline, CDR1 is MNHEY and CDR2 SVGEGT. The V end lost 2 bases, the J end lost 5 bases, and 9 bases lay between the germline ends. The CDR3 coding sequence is TGTGCCAGCAGTTACGCGGCTAGGACCGGGGAGCTGTTTTTT. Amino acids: CASSYAARTGELFF.

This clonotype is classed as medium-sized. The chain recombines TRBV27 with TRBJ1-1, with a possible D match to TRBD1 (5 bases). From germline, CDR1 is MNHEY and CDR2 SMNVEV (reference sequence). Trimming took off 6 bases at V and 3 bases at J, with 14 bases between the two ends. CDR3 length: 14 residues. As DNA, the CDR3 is TGTGCCAGCAGGTCTGGCAGGGTGGACACTGAAGCTTTCTTT. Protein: CASRSGRVDTEAFF.

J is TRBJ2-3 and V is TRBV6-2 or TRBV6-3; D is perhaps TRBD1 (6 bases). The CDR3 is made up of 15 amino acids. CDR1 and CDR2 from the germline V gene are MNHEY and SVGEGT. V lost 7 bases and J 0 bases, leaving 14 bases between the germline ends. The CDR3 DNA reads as TGTGCCAGCATAGGACAGTTTGCTAGCACAGATACGCAGTATTTT. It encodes CASIGQFASTDTQYF.

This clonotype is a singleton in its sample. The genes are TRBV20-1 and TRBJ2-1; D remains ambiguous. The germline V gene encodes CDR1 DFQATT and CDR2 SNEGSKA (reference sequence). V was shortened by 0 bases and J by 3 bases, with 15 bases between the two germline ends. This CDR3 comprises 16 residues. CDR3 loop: CSARDSIGFSYNEQFF. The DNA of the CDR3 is TGCAGTGCTAGAGATAGCATTGGGTTTAGCTACAATGAGCAGTTCTTC.

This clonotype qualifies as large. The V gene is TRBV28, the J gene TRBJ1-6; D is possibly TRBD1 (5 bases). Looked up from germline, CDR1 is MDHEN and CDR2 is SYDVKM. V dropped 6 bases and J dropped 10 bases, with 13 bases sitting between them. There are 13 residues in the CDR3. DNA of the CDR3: TGTGCCAGCAGGGTCAGGGCTGTATCACCCCTCCACTTT. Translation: CASRVRAVSPLHF.

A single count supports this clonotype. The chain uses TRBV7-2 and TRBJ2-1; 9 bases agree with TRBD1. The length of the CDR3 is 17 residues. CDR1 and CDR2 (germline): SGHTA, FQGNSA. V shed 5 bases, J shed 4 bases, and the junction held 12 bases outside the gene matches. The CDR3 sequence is CASSLPRGQGTYNEQFF. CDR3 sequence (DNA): TGTGCCAGCAGCCTACCCCGTGGACAGGGGACTTACAATGAGCAGTTCTTC.

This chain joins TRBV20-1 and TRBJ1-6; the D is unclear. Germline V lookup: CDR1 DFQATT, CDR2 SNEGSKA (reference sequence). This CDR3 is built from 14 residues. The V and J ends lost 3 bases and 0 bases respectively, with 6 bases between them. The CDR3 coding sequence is TGCAGTGCTAGTTCGAGCTCCTATAATTCACCCCTCCACTTT. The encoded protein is CSASSSSYNSPLHF.

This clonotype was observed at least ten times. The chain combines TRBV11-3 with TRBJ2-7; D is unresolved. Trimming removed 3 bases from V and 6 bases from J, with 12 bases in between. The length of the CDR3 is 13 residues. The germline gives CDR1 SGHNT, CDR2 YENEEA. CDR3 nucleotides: TGTGCCAGCAGCTTGACGGGTTTCTCCGAGCAGTACTTC. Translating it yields CASSLTGFSEQYF.

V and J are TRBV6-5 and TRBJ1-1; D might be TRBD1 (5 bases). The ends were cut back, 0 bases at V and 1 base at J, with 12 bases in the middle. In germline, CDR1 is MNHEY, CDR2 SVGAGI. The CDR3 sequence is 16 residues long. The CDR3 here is CASSYSLARGNTEAFF. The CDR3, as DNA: TGTGCCAGCAGTTACTCGTTGGCGAGGGGGAACACTGAAGCTTTCTTT.

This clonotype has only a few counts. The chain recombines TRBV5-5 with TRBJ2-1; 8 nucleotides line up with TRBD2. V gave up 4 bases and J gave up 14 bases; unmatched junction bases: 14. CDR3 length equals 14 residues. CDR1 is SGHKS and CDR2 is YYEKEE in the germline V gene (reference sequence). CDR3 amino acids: CASSKISGTPGEFF. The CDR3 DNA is TGTGCCAGCAGCAAGATTAGCGGGACCCCCGGAGAGTTCTTC.

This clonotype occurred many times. Here the CDR3 reads CASSSGTAPSYEQYF. The CDR3 DNA is TGTGCCAGCAGCTCAGGGACAGCACCCTCCTACGAGCAGTACTTC. This sequence joins TRBV5-4 and TRBJ2-7; TRBD1 matches at 7 bases. Unmatched junction bases numbered 6, after V lost 3 bases and J lost 0 bases. CDR1 is SGHNT, CDR2 YYREEE, per germline (reference sequence). The length of the CDR3 is 15 residues.

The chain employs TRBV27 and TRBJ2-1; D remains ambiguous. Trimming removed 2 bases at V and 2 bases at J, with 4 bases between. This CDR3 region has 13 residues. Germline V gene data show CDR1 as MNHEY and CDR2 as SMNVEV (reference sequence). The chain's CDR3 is CASSLVPYNEQFF. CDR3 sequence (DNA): TGTGCCAGCAGTTTAGTCCCCTACAATGAGCAGTTCTTC.

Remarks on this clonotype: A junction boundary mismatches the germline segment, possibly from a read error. The CDR3: CASSWTGRTGELIF. For the CDR3, the DNA is TGCGCCAGCAGCTGGACAGGGAGGACCGGGGAGCTGATTTTT. The chain joins TRBV5-1 to TRBJ2-2, with 8 bases fitting TRBD1. The germline CDR1 and CDR2 sequences are SGHRS and YFSETQ. The CDR3 runs to 14 residues.

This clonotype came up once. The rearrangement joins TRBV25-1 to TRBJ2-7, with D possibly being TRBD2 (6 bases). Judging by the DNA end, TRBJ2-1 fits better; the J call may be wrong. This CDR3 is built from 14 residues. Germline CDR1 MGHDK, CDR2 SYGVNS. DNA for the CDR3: TGTGCCAGCAGTGAATTCGGGGAGGTGGGTGAGCAGTTCTTC. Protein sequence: CASSEFGEVGEQFF.